This passage covers 10 T cell receptor beta chains from one sample sequenced in a study of shared clonotypes between healthy human individuals. As defined, naive CD8 cells were CD45RO-negative and positively selected for CCR7, with terminally differentiated effector memory CD45RA+ cells excluded. Produced via immunoSEQ multiplex PCR; TCRdb's table is partial and in-frame only. This table holds over 2,000,000 clones, just under 95% found once. Input material: naive CD8+ T cells from PBMCs. All receptors derive from a man between 18 and 29 years old in good health. Some clones in this sample may be carry-over from other donors' samples.

J is TRBJ1-5 and V is TRBV28; possibly TRBD1 for D (5 bases). The CDR3 spans 16 residues. Trimming took off 6 bases at V and 1 base at J, with 16 bases between the two ends. Per germline, CDR1 MDHEN and CDR2 SYDVKM. CDR3 sequence reads: CASRYLVGGSNQPQHF. The CDR3 region has the DNA TGTGCCAGCAGGTACTTGGTCGGGGGGAGCAATCAGCCCCAGCATTTT.

V usage is TRBV27 and J usage is TRBJ2-3; D is unclear. The V end lost 3 bases, the J end lost 0 bases, and 13 bases lay between the germline ends. Germline V gene data show CDR1 as MNHEY and CDR2 as SMNVEV (reference sequence). This CDR3 has 16 amino acids. The DNA of the CDR3 is TGTGCCAGCAGTTTGTTAAGTTTCTCTAGCACAGATACGCAGTATTTT. Amino acids: CASSLLSFSSTDTQYF.

About this clone itself: Other DNA sequences from this sample encode an identical CDR3 as well. CDR3 nucleotide sequence: TGTGCCAGCAGCGTAGCCACGGGTCAGCCCCAGCATTTT. Translating gives CASSVATGQPQHF. The rearrangement links TRBV9 to TRBJ1-5; D not certain. CDR1 is SGDLS and CDR2 is YYNGEE in the germline V gene. Trimming took 0 bases from V and 6 from J, leaving 7 bases between them. This CDR3 comprises 13 residues. Filled out from reference TRBV9 and TRBJ1-5, the complete variable domain reads DSGVTQTPKHLITATGQRVTLRCSPRSGDLSVYWYQQSLDQGLQFLIQYYNGEERAKGNILERFSAQQFPDLHSELNLSSLELGDSALYFCASSVATGQPQHFGDGTRLSIL.

This clone was detected only once. The V and J genes are TRBV7-9 and TRBJ1-1; weak D call: TRBD1 (6 bases). CDR3 length: 13 residues. V was trimmed by 3 bases and J by 7 bases, leaving 12 bases between them. CDR1 and CDR2 (germline): SEHNR, FQNEAQ (reference sequence). CDR3 protein: CASSFNTGSEAFF. CDR3 coding DNA: TGTGCCAGCAGCTTTAACACAGGGAGTGAAGCTTTCTTT.

A single count supports this clone. The V gene is TRBV15, the J gene TRBJ1-3; maybe TRBD1 (5 bases). Trimming pared 5 bases from V and 5 bases from J, leaving 10 bases between. The CDR3 sequence is 13 residues long. Germline V gene data show CDR1 as LNHNV and CDR2 as YYDKDF (reference sequence). The CDR3 reads CATSVADRNTIYF. CDR3 DNA sequence: TGTGCCACCAGCGTGGCGGACAGAAACACCATATATTTT.

Written as DNA, the CDR3 is TGTGCCAGCAGTGAATACCGGAAGGAGACCCAGTACTTC. It encodes CASSEYRKETQYF. This rearrangement joins TRBV25-1 to TRBJ2-5; D gene ambiguous. The CDR3 loop spans 13 amino acids. V was cut by 0 bases and J by 5 bases, with 7 bases left in between. Looked up from germline, CDR1 is MGHDK and CDR2 is SYGVNS.

The chain uses TRBV4-1 and TRBJ2-7; the match to TRBD2 covers 8 bases. J lost 3 bases, V lost 1 base, and 2 bases had no gene match. In germline, CDR1 is MGHRA, CDR2 YSYEKL. This CDR3 has 14 residues. The CDR3 region is CASSQGSGVYEQYF. The CDR3 DNA sequence: TGCGCCAGCAGCCAAGGTAGCGGGGTCTACGAGCAGTACTTC.

The V gene is TRBV7-9, the J gene TRBJ2-3; 8 bases are shared with TRBD1. The trim removed 5 bases at V and 0 bases at J, leaving 4 bases unmatched. The CDR3 spans 15 residues. In germline, CDR1 is SEHNR, CDR2 FQNEAQ (reference sequence). The CDR3 nucleotides are TGTGCCAGCAGCCCGGACAGGGCCAGCACAGATACGCAGTATTTT. Its protein product is CASSPDRASTDTQYF.

V is TRBV6-1 and J is TRBJ2-3, with D tentatively TRBD1 or TRBD2 (6 bases each). V shed 2 bases and J shed 5 bases, with 17 bases lying between them. The CDR3 runs to 16 residues. Germline CDR1 and CDR2: MNHNS and SASEGT. CDR3 coding DNA: TGTGCCAGCAGTGAATCACAGGGTAGGAGGGGAGATACGCAGTATTTT. Translating it yields CASSESQGRRGDTQYF.

The CDR3 here is CASSRMGAGAGSYEQYF. For the CDR3, the DNA is TGTGCCAGCAGCCGGATGGGGGCGGGGGCCGGCTCCTACGAGCAGTACTTC. V is TRBV5-4 and J is TRBJ2-7, with D possibly being TRBD2 (7 bases). V lost 4 bases, J lost 0 bases, and 20 bases lay in between. Germline assignment: CDR1 SGHNT and CDR2 YYREEE (reference sequence). The CDR3 is 17 residues long.